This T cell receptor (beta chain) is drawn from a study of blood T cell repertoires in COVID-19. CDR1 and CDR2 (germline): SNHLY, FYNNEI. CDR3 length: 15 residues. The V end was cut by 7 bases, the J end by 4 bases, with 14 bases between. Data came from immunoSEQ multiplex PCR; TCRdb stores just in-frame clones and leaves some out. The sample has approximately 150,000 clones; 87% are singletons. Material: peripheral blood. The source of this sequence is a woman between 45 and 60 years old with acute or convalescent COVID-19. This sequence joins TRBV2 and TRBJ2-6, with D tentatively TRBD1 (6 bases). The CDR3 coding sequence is TGTGCCAGCACCAACAGGGTTTCAGGGGCCAACGTCCTGACTTTC. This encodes CASTNRVSGANVLTF.